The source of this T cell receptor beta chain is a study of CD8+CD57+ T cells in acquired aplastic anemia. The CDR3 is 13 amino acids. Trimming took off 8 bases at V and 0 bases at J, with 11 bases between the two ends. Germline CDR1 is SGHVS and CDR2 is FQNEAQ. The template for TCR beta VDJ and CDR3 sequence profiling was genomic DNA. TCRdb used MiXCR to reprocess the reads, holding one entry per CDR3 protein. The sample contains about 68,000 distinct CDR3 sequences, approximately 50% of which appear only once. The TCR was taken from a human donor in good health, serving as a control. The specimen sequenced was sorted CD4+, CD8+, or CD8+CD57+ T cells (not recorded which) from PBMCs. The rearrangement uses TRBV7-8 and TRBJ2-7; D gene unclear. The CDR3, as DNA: TGTGCCAGCCGGCAGTCGAGCTCCTACGAGCAGTACTTC. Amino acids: CASRQSSSYEQYF.